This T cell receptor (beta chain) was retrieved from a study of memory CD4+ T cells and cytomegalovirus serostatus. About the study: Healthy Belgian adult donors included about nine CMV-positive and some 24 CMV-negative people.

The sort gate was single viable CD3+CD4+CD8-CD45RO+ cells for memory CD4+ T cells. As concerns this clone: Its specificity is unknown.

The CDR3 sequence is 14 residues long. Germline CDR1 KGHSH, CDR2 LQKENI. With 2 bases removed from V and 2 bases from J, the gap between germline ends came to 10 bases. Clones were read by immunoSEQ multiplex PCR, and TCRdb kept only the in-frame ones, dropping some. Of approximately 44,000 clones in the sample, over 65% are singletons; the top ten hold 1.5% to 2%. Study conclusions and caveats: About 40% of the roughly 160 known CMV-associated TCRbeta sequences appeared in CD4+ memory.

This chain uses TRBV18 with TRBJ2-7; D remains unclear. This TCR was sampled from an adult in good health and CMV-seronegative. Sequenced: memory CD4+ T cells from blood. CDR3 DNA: TGTGCCAGCTCACCAAACCCGGAACCCTACGAGCAGTACTTC. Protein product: CASSPNPEPYEQYF.